Below, 13 T cell receptor beta chains from the same sample are listed, as sequenced in a study of graft-versus-host responses after intestinal transplantation. Clones were sequenced by immunoSEQ multiplex PCR, and TCRdb holds only the in-frame ones, with some missing. The sample holds approximately 9,000 clones, roughly 27% seen once. Source: alloreactive CD4+ T cells from a mixed lymphocyte reaction culture, taken before intestinal transplant. Regarding subset: CFSE-low proliferating T cells sorted from roughly 6-day pre-transplant mixed lymphocyte reaction (GvH or HvG direction). The receptors stem from a human patient who received an intestinal transplant.

This chain joins TRBV7-9 and TRBJ2-1; D remains unclear. This CDR3 spans 13 amino acids. The V and J ends lost 1 base and 9 bases respectively, with 10 bases between them. Germline V gene sequence: CDR1 SEHNR, CDR2 FQNEAQ (reference sequence). The CDR3 loop is CASSLVEASEQFF. In DNA form, the CDR3 reads TGTGCCAGCAGCTTAGTTGAAGCTAGTGAGCAGTTCTTC. Variable domain in full (rest from reference TRBV7-9 and TRBJ2-1): DTGVSQNPRHKITKRGQNVTFRCDPISEHNRLYWYRQTLGQGPEFLTYFQNEAQLEKSRLLSDRFSAERPKGSFSTLEIQRTEQGDSAMYLCASSLVEASEQFFGPGTRLTVL.

This chain connects TRBV5-4 to TRBJ1-1, with 7 nucleotides matching TRBD1. V lost 4 bases and J lost 1; bases outside the gene matches: 7. The CDR3 runs to 15 residues. Per the germline V gene, CDR1 is SGHNT and CDR2 is YYREEE (reference sequence). The CDR3 nucleotides read TGTGCCAGCAGCCAAACCGGACAGGCGAACACTGAAGCTTTCTTT. It translates to CASSQTGQANTEAFF.

The chain carries TRBV28 and TRBJ2-7, with D hard to call. Trimming pared 2 bases from V and 2 bases from J, leaving 16 bases between. The CDR3 is 16 residues long. The germline V gene has CDR1 MDHEN and CDR2 SYDVKM. The CDR3 DNA follows: TGTGCCAGCAGTTTACTTTTTGGGGTTTCTACCTACGAGCAGTACTTC. This translates into CASSLLFGVSTYEQYF.

This clone is categorized as medium-sized (0.01 to 0.1%). The chain uses TRBV29-1 and TRBJ2-7, with a weak D call TRBD2 (6 bases). Trimming pared 1 base from V and 3 bases from J, leaving 13 bases between. There are 14 residues in the CDR3. CDR1 and CDR2 (germline): SQVTM, ANQGSEA. CDR3 nucleotides: TGCAGCGTTGAAGGTGGCCCGGAGGGCTACGAGCAGTACTTC. Translated, it gives CSVEGGPEGYEQYF.

This clone was seen more than once but under ten times. In DNA form, the CDR3 reads TGTGCCACCAGCAGCCCGGGACAGGGGTTGTTGGTCCAGTACTTC. Protein product: CATSSPGQGLLVQYF. This chain connects TRBV15 to TRBJ2-5; 10 bases map to TRBD1. This CDR3 is 15 amino acids long. The V gene end was trimmed by 3 bases and the J gene end by 10 bases; junction bases not matched to a gene: 11. Germline loops: CDR1 LNHNV, CDR2 YYDKDF (reference sequence).

J is TRBJ1-5 and V is TRBV27, with a tentative D call TRBD1 (6 bases). The germline V and J ends were trimmed by 2 bases and 9 bases, with 14 bases remaining between them. Germline values: CDR1 MNHEY, CDR2 SMNVEV (reference sequence). CDR3 length: 14 amino acids. This CDR3 is CASSLGGVGGPQHF. CDR3 coding DNA: TGTGCCAGCAGTTTAGGAGGGGTAGGGGGGCCCCAGCATTTT.

The chain joins TRBV28 to TRBJ2-7; 8 bases are shared with TRBD1. CDR1 MDHEN and CDR2 SYDVKM come from the germline V gene. The ends lost 1 base at V and 2 bases at J; junction bases unmatched: 19. CDR3 length: 20 residues. The CDR3 nucleotides are TGTGCCAGCAGTTTATTAGGGATGGGACAGGACGGGCCCGGCCCCTACGAGCAGTACTTC. Translation gives CASSLLGMGQDGPGPYEQYF.

This clone was observed a handful of times. The J gene is TRBJ2-7, the V gene TRBV5-1, with 11 bases fitting TRBD2. The CDR3 contains 14 residues. V lost 2 bases and J lost 5; bases outside the gene matches: 3. Germline V gives CDR1 SGHRS, CDR2 YFSETQ. The CDR3 loop is CASSFTGLADEQYF. CDR3 bases: TGCGCCAGCAGCTTTACGGGACTAGCGGACGAGCAGTACTTC.

The genes are TRBV7-9 and TRBJ2-2; D call uncertain. Between the trimmed V and J ends, which lost 0 bases and 8 bases, there was a span of 4 bases. The CDR3 has 12 residues. CDR1 is SEHNR and CDR2 is FQNEAQ in the germline V gene (reference sequence). The CDR3 is CASSLAVGELFF. The DNA for the CDR3 is TGTGCCAGCAGCTTAGCGGTTGGGGAGCTGTTTTTT. The complete variable domain, with remaining parts taken from reference TRBV7-9 and TRBJ2-2, reads DTGVSQNPRHKITKRGQNVTFRCDPISEHNRLYWYRQTLGQGPEFLTYFQNEAQLEKSRLLSDRFSAERPKGSFSTLEIQRTEQGDSAMYLCASSLAVGELFFGEGSRLTVL.

This clone is medium-sized by share. V usage is TRBV19 and J usage is TRBJ2-1; unclear D gene. The germline gives CDR1 LNHDA, CDR2 SQIVND (reference sequence). V was cut by 5 bases and J by 1 base, with 12 bases left in between. The CDR3 sequence is 15 residues long. The CDR3 loop is CASSLPLGSYNEQFF. The CDR3 region has the DNA TGTGCCAGTAGTTTACCGTTGGGATCCTACAATGAGCAGTTCTTC.

This clone was observed a handful of times. The chain has TRBV7-3 and TRBJ2-7; D uncertain. Trimming shortened V by 5 bases and J by 0 bases, and 11 bases separated the two germline ends. There are 14 residues in the CDR3. Germline-derived CDR1 and CDR2 are SGHTA and FQGTGA. The CDR3 spells CASSPEAPSYEQYF. In DNA form, the CDR3 reads TGTGCCAGCAGCCCCGAGGCACCCTCCTACGAGCAGTACTTC.

The chain employs TRBV27 and TRBJ1-5; TRBD1 is a possible D gene (6 bases). V was cut by 3 bases and J by 4 bases, with 7 bases left in between. The CDR3 covers 13 residues. Germline V lookup: CDR1 MNHEY, CDR2 SMNVEV (reference sequence). CDR3 protein: CASSFTGNQPQHF. The CDR3 nucleotides read TGTGCCAGCAGTTTTACAGGGAATCAGCCCCAGCATTTT.

About this clone itself: This clone may be a read error of a much larger clone one base away. The chain carries TRBV2 and TRBJ2-1, with D perhaps given as TRBD1 or TRBD2 (5 bases each). This CDR3 comprises 14 residues. CDR1 and CDR2 from the germline V gene are SNHLY and FYNNEI. Here the CDR3 DNA reads TGTGCCAGCAGTGACCTAGCCAGGGACGATGAGCAGCTCTTC. As protein: CASSDLARDDEQLF.